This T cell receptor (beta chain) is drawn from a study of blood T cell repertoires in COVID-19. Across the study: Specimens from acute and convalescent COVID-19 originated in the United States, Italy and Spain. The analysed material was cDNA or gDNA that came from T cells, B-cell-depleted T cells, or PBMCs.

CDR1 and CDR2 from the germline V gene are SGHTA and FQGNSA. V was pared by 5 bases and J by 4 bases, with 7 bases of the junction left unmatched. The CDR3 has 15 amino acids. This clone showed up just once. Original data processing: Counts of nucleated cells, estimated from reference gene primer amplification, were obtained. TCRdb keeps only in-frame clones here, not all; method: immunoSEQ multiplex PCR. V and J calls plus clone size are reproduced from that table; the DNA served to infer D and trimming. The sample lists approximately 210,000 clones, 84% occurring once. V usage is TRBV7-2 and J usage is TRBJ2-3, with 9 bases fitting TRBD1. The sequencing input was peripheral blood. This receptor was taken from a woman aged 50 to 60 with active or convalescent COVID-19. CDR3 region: CASSLDRGVADTQYF. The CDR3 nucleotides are TGTGCCAGCAGCCTTGACAGGGGGGTCGCAGATACGCAGTATTTT.